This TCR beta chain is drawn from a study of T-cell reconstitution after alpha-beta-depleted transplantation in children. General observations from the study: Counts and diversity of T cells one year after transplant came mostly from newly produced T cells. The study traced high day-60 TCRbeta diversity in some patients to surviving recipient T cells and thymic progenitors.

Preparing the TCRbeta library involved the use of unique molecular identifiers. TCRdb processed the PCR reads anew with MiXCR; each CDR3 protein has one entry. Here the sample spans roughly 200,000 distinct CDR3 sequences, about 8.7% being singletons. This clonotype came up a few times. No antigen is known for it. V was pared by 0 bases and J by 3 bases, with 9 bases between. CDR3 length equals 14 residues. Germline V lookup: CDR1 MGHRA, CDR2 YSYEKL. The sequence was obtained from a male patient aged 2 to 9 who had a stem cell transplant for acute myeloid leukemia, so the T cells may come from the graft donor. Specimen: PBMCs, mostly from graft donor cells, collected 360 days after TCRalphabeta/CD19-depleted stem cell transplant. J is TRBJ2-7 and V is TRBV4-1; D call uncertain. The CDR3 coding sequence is TGCGCCAGCAGCCAAGATCCCGGGTTCTACGAGCAGTACGTC. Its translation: CASSQDPGFYEQYV.